This T cell receptor beta chain was identified during a study of blood T cells in healthy people across ages. Study conclusions and caveats: More naive CD4+ cells and higher diversity marked long-lived donors relative to aged donors. It was found that TCR beta diversity correlated strongly with the percentage of naive T cells.

As concerns this clonotype: What it recognizes is unknown.

The CDR3 has 15 residues. The germline V and J ends were trimmed by 4 bases and 5 bases, with 14 bases remaining between them. Germline V gene sequence: CDR1 KGHSH, CDR2 LQKENI. A second PCR, run for roughly 7 to 12 cycles, used a sample-barcoded 5' primer plus a J-beta primer mix. TCRdb reprocessed the 5' RACE reads with MiXCR, giving one entry per CDR3 protein. The table has about 1.1 million distinct CDR3 sequences, more than 30% seen once; the top ten hold around 12%. This TCR was sampled from a man aged 18 to 29 in good health. This chain connects TRBV18 to TRBJ1-4; TRBD1 is a possible D gene (6 bases). Sequencing input: blood. Here the CDR3 DNA reads TGTGCCAGCTCACTACAGACAGGCCGAAATGAAAAACTGTTTTTT. Its translation: CASSLQTGRNEKLFF.